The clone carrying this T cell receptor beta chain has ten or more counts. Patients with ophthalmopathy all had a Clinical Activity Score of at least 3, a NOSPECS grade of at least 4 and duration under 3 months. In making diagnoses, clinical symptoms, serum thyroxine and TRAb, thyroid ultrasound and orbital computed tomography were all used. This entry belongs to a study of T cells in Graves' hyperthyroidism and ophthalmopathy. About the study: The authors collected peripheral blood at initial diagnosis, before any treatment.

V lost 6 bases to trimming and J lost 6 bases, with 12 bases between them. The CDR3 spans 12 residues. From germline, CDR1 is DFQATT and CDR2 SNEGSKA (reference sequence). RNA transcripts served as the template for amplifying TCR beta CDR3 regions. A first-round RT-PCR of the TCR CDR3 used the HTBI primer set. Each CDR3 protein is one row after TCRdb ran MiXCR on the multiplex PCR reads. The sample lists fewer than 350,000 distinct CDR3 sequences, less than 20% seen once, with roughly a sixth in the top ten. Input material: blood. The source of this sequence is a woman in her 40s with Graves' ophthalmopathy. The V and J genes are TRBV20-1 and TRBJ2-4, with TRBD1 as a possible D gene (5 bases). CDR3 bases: TGCAGTGCCCCAGGGCTTGGAAACATTCAGTACTTC. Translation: CSAPGLGNIQYF.